This TCR beta chain is drawn from a study of cytomegalovirus exposure and HLA in healthy donors. This clone has just a few counts. Its antigen remains unknown. 13 Jbeta primers and 60 Vbeta primers were used for the PCR. Only in-frame clones appear in the TCRdb table, and some are missing; sequencing was by immunoSEQ multiplex PCR. The sample yields about 52,000 clones, 73% seen once. This CDR3 is built from 15 residues. CDR1 is SQVTM, CDR2 ANQGSEA, per germline. Trimming removed 6 bases from V and 3 bases from J; junction bases left unmatched: 5. Points from the study as a whole: Versus the roughly 690-donor mean, an Asian-associated ancestry cluster reportedly showed fewer N-insertions in a later analysis. TCR beta V segments were, for the most part, productive about 87% or about 30% of the time in an earlier analysis.

The sequencing input was PBMCs. The receptor comes from a man aged 18 to 30 in good health and CMV-seronegative. The V and J genes are TRBV29-1 and TRBJ1-4; TRBD1 matches 12 bases. The DNA of the CDR3 is TGCAGCGTACCGGGACAGGGGGCTTCTAATGAAAAACTGTTTTTT. Its translation is CSVPGQGASNEKLFF.